These 11 T cell receptor beta chains originate from one sample sequenced in a study of blood T cell repertoires in COVID-19. Sequenced by immunoSEQ multiplex PCR; TCRdb stores in-frame clones only, minus some. This table has some 500,000 clones, 70% to 90% appearing once. Sequencing used PBMCs or T cells enriched from blood (not recorded which). The receptor set was obtained from a woman between 40 and 50 years old who had recovered from COVID-19.

The J gene is TRBJ2-7, the V gene TRBV18, with D tentatively TRBD2 (7 bases). The V gene's germline CDR1 is KGHSH and CDR2 LQKENI. The CDR3 extends over 15 amino acids. Trimming pared 6 bases from V and 4 bases from J, leaving 19 bases between. CDR3 coding DNA: TGTGCCAGCTCCCCCGTAAGGGGGGGCTGGTACGAGCAGTACTTC. As protein: CASSPVRGGWYEQYF.

V usage is TRBV21-1 and J usage is TRBJ1-6; the D call of TRBD1 is as the table states it, not checked on the DNA. TRBV21-1 corresponds to a pseudogene. The CDR3 consists of 18 residues. The CDR3: CASSTLRTGSSYNSPLHF. The CDR3 coding sequence is TGTGCCAGCAGCACCCTTAGGACAGGGAGCTCCTATAATTCACCCCTCCACTTT.

The chain is built from TRBV18 and TRBJ1-1; D gene uncertain. Germline assignment: CDR1 KGHSH and CDR2 LQKENI. This CDR3 comprises 13 residues. V dropped 1 base and J dropped 2 bases, with 5 bases sitting between them. The DNA of the CDR3 is TGTGCCAGCTCACCACAGACTAACACTGAAGCTTTCTTT. Its protein is CASSPQTNTEAFF.

This chain connects TRBV9 to TRBJ2-1; TRBD2 matches 12 bases. J was trimmed by 4 bases and V by 0 bases; bases with no gene match: 2. This CDR3 has 16 amino acids. Looked up from germline, CDR1 is SGDLS and CDR2 is YYNGEE. The DNA for the CDR3 is TGTGCCAGCAGCGTAGTTCTAGCGGGAGGGTACAATGAGCAGTTCTTC. Amino acid sequence: CASSVVLAGGYNEQFF. Based on the CDR3 plus reference TRBV9 and TRBJ2-1, the full variable domain is DSGVTQTPKHLITATGQRVTLRCSPRSGDLSVYWYQQSLDQGLQFLIQYYNGEERAKGNILERFSAQQFPDLHSELNLSSLELGDSALYFCASSVVLAGGYNEQFFGPGTRLTVL.

The chain recombines TRBV3-1 (or the pseudogene TRBV3-2) with TRBJ1-1; a weak D match, TRBD1 (6 bases). The CDR3 extends over 15 amino acids. Trimming cost V 1 base and J 2 bases, with 11 bases left between them. Germline CDR1 and CDR2: LGHDT and YNNKEL (reference sequence). The CDR3 coding sequence is TGTGCCAGCAGCCAAGCCCACAGGGTAAACACTGAAGCTTTCTTT. It is translated as CASSQAHRVNTEAFF.

This clone appeared once. The chain carries TRBV25-1 and TRBJ2-2; D is uncertain. Trimming left V 3 bases short and J 5 bases short, with 10 bases between. The CDR3 totals 14 residues. CDR1 MGHDK and CDR2 SYGVNS come from the germline V gene. Here the CDR3 DNA reads TGTGCCAGCAGTGATCGCGCGGAGACCGGGGAGCTGTTTTTT. It encodes CASSDRAETGELFF.

Concerning this clone itself: This sample also contains other DNA sequences that code for the same CDR3. The chain is built from TRBV5-1 and TRBJ2-3, with TRBD2 matching over 10 bases. The germline CDR1 and CDR2 sequences are SGHRS and YFSETQ. J gave up 5 bases and V 5 bases, and 2 bases lay outside the gene matches. The CDR3 loop spans 13 amino acids. CDR3 protein: CASSLAGEDTQYF. CDR3 DNA: TGCGCCAGCAGTCTAGCGGGAGAAGATACGCAGTATTTT.

The J gene is TRBJ1-3, the V gene TRBV7-2, with D unresolved. In germline, CDR1 is SGHTA, CDR2 FQGNSA. This CDR3 spans 16 amino acids. V was cut by 3 bases and J by 4 bases, with 16 bases left in between. Written as DNA, the CDR3 is TGTGCCAGCAGCTTTCTATCCGGAGCGAACGGAAACACCATATATTTT. Protein: CASSFLSGANGNTIYF.

The DNA of the CDR3 is TGTGCCAGCAGGGGGCCTGGAAACACCATATATTTT. It encodes CASRGPGNTIYF. V gene TRBV6-5 combines with J gene TRBJ1-3; the D gene is possibly TRBD1 (5 bases). The CDR3 extends over 12 amino acids. V was shortened by 6 bases and J by 2 bases, with 5 bases between the two germline ends. The germline gives CDR1 MNHEY, CDR2 SVGAGI.

This clone was seen just once. This chain links TRBV7-2 with TRBJ2-7, with 13 positions matching TRBD2. Trimming took 1 base from V and 6 from J; bases not matched to a gene: 6. CDR1 and CDR2 (germline): SGHTA, FQGNSA. The CDR3 has 16 residues. This chain's CDR3 is CASSLVGLAGEPEQYF. The CDR3 bases are TGTGCCAGCAGCTTAGTAGGACTAGCGGGAGAACCCGAGCAGTACTTC. Full variable domain (missing parts from reference TRBV7-2 and TRBJ2-7): GAGVSQSPSNKVTEKGKDVELRCDPISGHTALYWYRQSLGQGLEFLIYFQGNSAPDKSGLPSDRFSAERTGGSVSTLTIQRTQQEDSAVYLCASSLVGLAGEPEQYFGPGTRLTVT.

CDR3 nucleotide sequence: TGCAGCGCAGGGACTAGCGGGAGGGCATTTGAGCAGTTCTTC. Its translation is CSAGTSGRAFEQFF. This rearrangement joins TRBV29-1 to TRBJ2-1, with TRBD2 matching 16 bases. The CDR3 is 14 amino acids. V dropped 7 bases and J dropped 9; count of bases not matched to a gene: 6. Germline V gives CDR1 SQVTM, CDR2 ANQGSEA.